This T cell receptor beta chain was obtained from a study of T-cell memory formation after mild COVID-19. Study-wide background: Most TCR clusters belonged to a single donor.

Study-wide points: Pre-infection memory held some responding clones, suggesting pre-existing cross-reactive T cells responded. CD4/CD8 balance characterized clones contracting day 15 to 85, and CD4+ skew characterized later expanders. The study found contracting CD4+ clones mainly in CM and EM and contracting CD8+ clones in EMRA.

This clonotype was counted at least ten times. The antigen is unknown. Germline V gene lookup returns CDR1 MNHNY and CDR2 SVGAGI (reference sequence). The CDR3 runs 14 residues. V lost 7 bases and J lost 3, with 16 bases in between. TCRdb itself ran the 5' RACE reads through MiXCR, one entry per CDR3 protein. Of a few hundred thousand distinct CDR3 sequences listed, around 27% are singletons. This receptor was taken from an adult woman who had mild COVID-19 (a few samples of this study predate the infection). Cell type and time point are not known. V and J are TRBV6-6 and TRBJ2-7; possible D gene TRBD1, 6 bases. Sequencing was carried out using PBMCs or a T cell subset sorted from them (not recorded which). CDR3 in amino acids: CASIGSGQNYEQYF. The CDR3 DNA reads TGTGCCAGCATCGGGTCGGGACAAAACTACGAGCAGTACTTC.